The rows below give T cell receptor beta chains drawn from one sample of a study of cytotoxic CD8 clonotypes in ibrutinib-treated CLL. The protocol was immunoSEQ multiplex PCR, while the TCRdb copy is restricted to in-frame clones and leaves out a portion. Of approximately 330,000 clones listed, around four fifths are singletons. The sequences come from PBMCs, collected before ibrutinib treatment. The receptors come from a human donor with chronic lymphocytic leukemia. CDR3s include the opening cysteine and the closing phenylalanine or tryptophan. The D gene is left open where the match is weak. The listing skips clone size in some rows; elsewhere it reads once, few, many or a size class.

clone size	J gene	D gene	V gene	CDR3 DNA	CDR3 protein
-	TRBJ1-5	-	TRBV6-1	TGTGCCAGCAGTGAAACGGTCTACCAGCCCCAGCATTTT	CASSETVYQPQHF
-	TRBJ1-2	-	TRBV7-2	TGTGCCAGCAGCGAGCGGTTCGGGGCCATAAACTATGGCTACACCTTC	CASSERFGAINYGYTF
-	TRBJ1-5	TRBD1	TRBV19	TGTGCCAGTAGGTTAACAGGGGTCGGCAATCAGCCCCAGCATTTT	CASRLTGVGNQPQHF
-	TRBJ2-7	-	TRBV2	TGTGCCAGCGATAAGGGGGTCTGGGAGCAGTACTTC	CASDKGVWEQYF
-	TRBJ2-6	-	TRBV12-5	TGTGCTAGTGGTTTGAGAATCAACGTCCTGACTTTC	CASGLRINVLTF
few	TRBJ2-1	-	TRBV2	TGTGCCAGCAGAGGCCTAGTATCCTACAATGAGCAGTTCTTC	CASRGLVSYNEQFF
-	TRBJ2-1	-	TRBV4-1	TGCGCCAGCAGCCAAGAGGGCGGAAGCTCCTACAATGAGCAGTTCTTC	CASSQEGGSSYNEQFF
-	TRBJ1-2	-	TRBV14	TGTGCCAGCAGCCAACTTGTTGTCTATGGCTACACCTTC	CASSQLVVYGYTF
-	TRBJ1-5	-	TRBV15	TGTGCCACCAGCAGGGGGGTGGGGAATCAGCCCCAGCATTTT	CATSRGVGNQPQHF
once	TRBJ2-1	-	TRBV21-1	TGTGCCAGCAGCAAATCGGACGAGCCCTACAATGAGCAGTTCTTC	CASSKSDEPYNEQFF
-	TRBJ2-7	-	TRBV6-6	TGTGCCAGCAGTTACTCTGTAGCAGGGGATGAGGAGCAGTACTTC	CASSYSVAGDEEQYF
-	TRBJ1-1	-	TRBV7-8	TGTGCCAGCAGCTTTCGTGAGGGGATCAGTGCTTTCTTT	CASSFREGISAFF
-	TRBJ2-1	TRBD1	TRBV4-3	TGCGCCAGCAGCCAAACCCTGGGACAGGGGACCTACAATGAGCAGTTCTTC	CASSQTLGQGTYNEQFF
-	TRBJ2-7	-	TRBV5-6	TGTGCCAGCAGCTTGGATTGGGACGACACGTGGGAGCAGTACTTC	CASSLDWDDTWEQYF
-	TRBJ2-7	TRBD2	TRBV7-8	TGTGCCAGCAGCGGTAGACTAGCGGCCTACGAGCAGTACTTC	CASSGRLAAYEQYF
-	TRBJ2-2	TRBD2	TRBV11-2	TGTGCCAGCAGCTTATTCGTTGGCGGGAGCCGCGACGGGGAGCTGTTTTTT	CASSLFVGGSRDGELFF
once	TRBJ1-5	TRBD1	TRBV6-7	TGTGCCAGCACCACGAAACAAGGGACAGAGAGATTGCATCAGCCCCAGCATTTT	CASTTKQGTERLHQPQHF
-	TRBJ2-7	-	TRBV2	TGTGCCAGCAGTGTTAACGTAGACTACGAGCAGTACTTC	CASSVNVDYEQYF
-	TRBJ2-1	TRBD2	TRBV7-8	TGTGCCAGCAGCTTAGTAGCGGGAGTCGGTTCCTACAATGAGCAGTTCTTC	CASSLVAGVGSYNEQFF
-	TRBJ1-2	-	TRBV7-9	TGTGCCAGCAGCTTAGAGTCCGGGGGCAACTATGGCTACACCTTC	CASSLESGGNYGYTF
-	TRBJ2-2	-	TRBV11-3	TGTGCCAGCAGCTTAAAACAGGGTGGGGAGCTGTTTTTT	CASSLKQGGELFF
-	TRBJ1-4	-	TRBV7-9	TGTGCCAGCAGCTTATGGGGCAGGGAAAATGAAAAACTGTTTTTT	CASSLWGRENEKLFF
few	TRBJ2-5	-	TRBV2	TGTGCCAGCAGTGAAAGGGGGGCTGGGACCCAGTACTTC	CASSERGAGTQYF
few	TRBJ1-3	-	TRBV7-9	TGTGCCAGCAGCTTAGGCAGTTCCAACACCATATATTTT	CASSLGSSNTIYF
-	TRBJ2-2	-	TRBV15	TGTGCCACCAGCCCCCCCGGAGGGAACACCGGGGAGCTGTTTTTT	CATSPPGGNTGELFF
-	TRBJ2-5	-	TRBV7-9	TGTGCCAGCAGCTTAGTCGAGAATTGGTACTTC	CASSLVENWYF
-	TRBJ2-7	-	TRBV7-2	TGTGCCAGCAGCTCCGCTGGGCGGAGCTCCTACGAGCAGTACTTC	CASSSAGRSSYEQYF
-	TRBJ2-5	-	TRBV7-3	TGTGCCAGCAGCTTAGCGGGAAATGGGTTAGAGACCCAGTACTTC	CASSLAGNGLETQYF